This is a list of T cell receptor beta chains from one sample in a study of post-analysis software for immune sequencing data. MiXCR, applied by TCRdb to the PCR reads, yields one record per CDR3 protein. This table has roughly 200,000 distinct CDR3 sequences, 25% to 35% appearing once. The sample comprised blood. These receptors were collected from a girl under 18 with multiple sclerosis. The CDR3 runs from the conserved cysteine through the conserved F or W. The D gene is left open where the match is weak. Not every row has a clone size; where given, it reads once, few, many or a size class.

d_gene: NA; j_gene: TRBJ1-5; v_gene: TRBV6-5; abundance: NA; CDR3aa: CASRPGGNQPQHF; CDR3nt: TGTGCCAGCAGACCCGGGGGCAATCAGCCCCAGCATTTT
d_gene: TRBD2; j_gene: TRBJ2-5; v_gene: TRBV14; abundance: few; CDR3aa: CASSPAGGKETQYF; CDR3nt: TGTGCCAGCAGCCCTGCCGGGGGGAAAGAGACCCAGTACTTC
d_gene: TRBD2; j_gene: TRBJ2-1; v_gene: TRBV12-3/TRBV12-4; abundance: NA; CDR3aa: CASSLSSGSNEQFF; CDR3nt: TGTGCCAGCAGTTTGAGTAGCGGGAGCAATGAGCAGTTCTTC
d_gene: TRBD1; j_gene: TRBJ1-2; v_gene: TRBV29-1; abundance: many; CDR3aa: CGTGDGYTF; CDR3nt: TGCGGGACAGGGGATGGCTACACCTTC
d_gene: NA; j_gene: TRBJ2-3; v_gene: TRBV12-3/TRBV12-4; abundance: many; CDR3aa: CASSLASNTDTQYF; CDR3nt: TGTGCCAGCAGTTTAGCCTCCAACACAGATACGCAGTATTTT
d_gene: TRBD2; j_gene: TRBJ2-3; v_gene: TRBV12-3/TRBV12-4; abundance: many; CDR3aa: CASSWGGLAGLDTQYF; CDR3nt: TGTGCCAGCAGTTGGGGCGGACTAGCGGGGTTGGATACGCAGTATTTT
d_gene: NA; j_gene: TRBJ1-2; v_gene: TRBV18; abundance: few; CDR3aa: CASSPPGVGYGYTF; CDR3nt: TGTGCCAGCTCACCACCCGGGGTTGGCTATGGCTACACCTTC
d_gene: NA; j_gene: TRBJ2-3; v_gene: TRBV7-8; abundance: many; CDR3aa: CASSTRLGGSSSGTQYF; CDR3nt: TGTGCCAGCAGCACGCGCCTCGGCGGCAGCAGCTCGGGTACGCAGTATTTT
d_gene: NA; j_gene: TRBJ2-5; v_gene: TRBV5-1; abundance: medium-sized; CDR3aa: CASSLDHRQETQYF; CDR3nt: TGCGCCAGCAGCTTAGACCACCGCCAAGAGACCCAGTACTTC
d_gene: NA; j_gene: TRBJ2-7; v_gene: TRBV20-1; abundance: few; CDR3aa: CSAQPGVEGEQYF; CDR3nt: TGCAGTGCCCAACCCGGGGTTGAAGGGGAGCAGTACTTC
d_gene: TRBD2; j_gene: TRBJ2-7; v_gene: TRBV20-1; abundance: many; CDR3aa: CSAAGAGGLAYEQYF; CDR3nt: TGCAGTGCTGCCGGCGCGGGGGGGCTTGCATACGAGCAGTACTTC
d_gene: NA; j_gene: TRBJ2-1; v_gene: TRBV4-1; abundance: many; CDR3aa: CASSQVGGWNEQFF; CDR3nt: TGCGCCAGCAGCCAAGTTGGAGGGTGGAATGAGCAGTTCTTC
d_gene: TRBD1; j_gene: TRBJ2-5; v_gene: TRBV5-1; abundance: NA; CDR3aa: CASSLAGTGGFETQYF; CDR3nt: TGCGCCAGCAGCTTGGCCGGGACAGGGGGTTTCGAGACCCAGTACTTC
d_gene: TRBD2; j_gene: TRBJ2-7; v_gene: TRBV3-1; abundance: NA; CDR3aa: CAGNQGGRPYEQYF; CDR3nt: TGTGCCGGCAACCAAGGCGGGAGACCCTACGAGCAGTACTTC
d_gene: TRBD1; j_gene: TRBJ2-1; v_gene: TRBV24-1; abundance: few; CDR3aa: CATHKSGQGALWECHNEQFF; CDR3nt: TGTGCCACTCATAAGTCGGGACAGGGGGCGTTGTGGGAGTGTCACAATGAGCAGTTCTTC
d_gene: NA; j_gene: TRBJ1-1; v_gene: TRBV20-1; abundance: NA; CDR3aa: CSASHHTEAFF; CDR3nt: TGCAGTGCTAGCCACCACACTGAAGCTTTCTTT
d_gene: TRBD1; j_gene: TRBJ1-2; v_gene: TRBV20-1; abundance: NA; CDR3aa: CSARTGAEGHGYTF; CDR3nt: TGCAGTGCTAGAACAGGGGCAGAGGGCCATGGCTACACCTTC
d_gene: NA; j_gene: TRBJ1-2; v_gene: TRBV7-9; abundance: few; CDR3aa: CASSPPSRTIMYGYTF; CDR3nt: TGTGCCAGCAGCCCACCCTCTCGGACCATCATGTATGGCTACACCTTC
d_gene: NA; j_gene: TRBJ2-5; v_gene: TRBV20-1; abundance: NA; CDR3aa: CSARETVTGTLYF; CDR3nt: TGCAGTGCTAGAGAGACAGTAACCGGGACGTTGTACTTC
d_gene: TRBD1; j_gene: TRBJ2-1; v_gene: TRBV20-1; abundance: many; CDR3aa: CSANRGPYNEQFF; CDR3nt: TGCAGTGCCAACAGGGGACCGTACAATGAGCAGTTCTTC
d_gene: TRBD1; j_gene: TRBJ1-2; v_gene: TRBV2; abundance: NA; CDR3aa: CASRETGAGSEGYTF; CDR3nt: TGTGCCAGCAGGGAAACAGGGGCAGGGTCTGAGGGCTACACCTTC
d_gene: NA; j_gene: TRBJ2-7; v_gene: TRBV12-3/TRBV12-4; abundance: few; CDR3aa: CASSLGAGSFSYEQYF; CDR3nt: TGTGCCAGCAGTTTAGGGGCAGGGTCATTCTCCTACGAGCAGTACTTC
d_gene: NA; j_gene: TRBJ1-1; v_gene: TRBV6-2/TRBV6-3; abundance: few; CDR3aa: CASTIRPSTVQNTEAFF; CDR3nt: TGTGCCAGCACCATAAGACCTTCGACAGTGCAGAACACTGAAGCTTTCTTT
d_gene: NA; j_gene: TRBJ2-7; v_gene: TRBV6-2/TRBV6-3; abundance: few; CDR3aa: CASRPEVERRSHEQYF; CDR3nt: TGTGCCAGCAGGCCCGAGGTAGAGCGGAGGTCCCACGAGCAGTACTTC
d_gene: NA; j_gene: TRBJ2-7; v_gene: TRBV2; abundance: few; CDR3aa: CASTTSGLNGYEQYF; CDR3nt: TGTGCCAGCACTACAAGCGGGCTTAATGGCTACGAGCAGTACTTC
d_gene: NA; j_gene: TRBJ1-5; v_gene: TRBV12-3/TRBV12-4; abundance: NA; CDR3aa: CANSLKGGLGNQPQHF; CDR3nt: TGTGCCAACAGTTTAAAAGGGGGGCTGGGCAATCAGCCCCAGCATTTT
d_gene: NA; j_gene: TRBJ2-3; v_gene: TRBV6-5; abundance: NA; CDR3aa: CASSYSSQRTDTQYF; CDR3nt: TGTGCCAGCAGTTACTCTTCCCAGCGTACAGATACGCAGTATTTT
d_gene: NA; j_gene: TRBJ2-4; v_gene: TRBV10-3; abundance: few; CDR3aa: CAIGKEGQYF; CDR3nt: TGTGCCATCGGAAAGGAGGGGCAGTACTTC
d_gene: NA; j_gene: TRBJ1-1; v_gene: TRBV7-9; abundance: NA; CDR3aa: CASSLGIVNTEAFF; CDR3nt: TGTGCCAGCAGCTTGGGTATCGTGAACACTGAAGCTTTCTTT
d_gene: NA; j_gene: TRBJ1-2; v_gene: TRBV28; abundance: NA; CDR3aa: CASSLTLGFSTF; CDR3nt: TGTGCCAGCAGTTTGACCTTAGGATTCTCCACCTTC
d_gene: NA; j_gene: TRBJ1-1; v_gene: TRBV5-1; abundance: many; CDR3aa: CASSLVINTEAFF; CDR3nt: TGCGCCAGCAGCTTGGTGATTAACACTGAAGCTTTCTTT